This passage covers 30 T cell receptor beta chains from one sample sequenced in a study of cytomegalovirus exposure and HLA in healthy donors. The PCR ran on 60 Vbeta and 13 Jbeta primers. Sequencing used immunoSEQ multiplex PCR; TCRdb keeps in-frame clones, though not all of them. The sample has about 190,000 clones; 81% are singletons. Sequencing was done on a sample of PBMCs. Every receptor here comes from a man younger than 35 in good health and CMV-seronegative.

The chain links TRBV7-6 to TRBJ2-2, with 7 bases identical to TRBD1. This CDR3 contains 19 residues. CDR1 and CDR2 from the germline V gene are SGHVS and FNYEAQ. V shed 5 bases, J shed 4 bases, and the junction held 19 bases outside the gene matches. The DNA of the CDR3 is TGTGCCAGCAGCGCTCGGGACAGAGCCCAGGCTCGTGCCACCGGGGAGCTGTTTTTT. Protein: CASSARDRAQARATGELFF.

This rearrangement joins TRBV29-1 to TRBJ1-1; the D gene is possibly TRBD1 (6 bases). The CDR3 sequence is 13 residues long. Per germline, CDR1 SQVTM and CDR2 ANQGSEA. Trimming took off 6 bases at V and 5 bases at J, with 16 bases between the two ends. This CDR3 is CSVAPGGATEAFF. The CDR3 nucleotides are TGCAGCGTCGCCCCGGGGGGGGCTACTGAAGCTTTCTTT.

This clone has only one observation. One junction end disagrees with the germline gene, perhaps due to a read error. The rearrangement uses TRBV6-5 and TRBJ1-6; 8 bases align to TRBD1. This CDR3 spans 14 amino acids. Germline-derived CDR1 and CDR2 are MNHEY and SVGAGI. The chain's CDR3 is CASSSDRGNSPLYF. CDR3 nucleotide sequence: TGTGCCAGCAGTAGTGACAGGGGCAATTCACCCCTCTACTTT.

CDR3 sequence: CASSPTAPGAGGTGETQYF. In DNA, the CDR3 is TGTGCCAGCAGTCCAACGGCCCCTGGGGCAGGGGGGACAGGGGAGACCCAGTACTTC. The chain links TRBV27 to TRBJ2-5; 9 bases map to TRBD1. The CDR3 runs 19 residues. Per germline, CDR1 MNHEY and CDR2 SMNVEV (reference sequence). V lost 5 bases, J lost 5 bases, and 21 bases stayed unmatched.

This chain links TRBV7-8 with TRBJ2-5, with 13 bases fitting TRBD2. The J call may be incorrect, as the DNA end agrees better with TRBJ2-7. The CDR3 has 16 amino acids. Germline assignment: CDR1 SGHVS and CDR2 FQNEAQ. The DNA of the CDR3 is TGTGCCAGCAGCTCTCGGACTAGCGGGAGCTCCTACGAGCAGTACTTC. Amino acid sequence: CASSSRTSGSSYEQYF.

V usage is TRBV7-2 and J usage is TRBJ1-6; TRBD1 might be the D (5 bases). V shed 4 bases and J shed 5 bases, with 15 bases lying between them. Germline loops: CDR1 SGHTA, CDR2 FQGNSA. The length of the CDR3 is 16 residues. The CDR3 region has the DNA TGTGCCAGCAGCTCCGTACAAGACAGACATAATTCACCCCTCCACTTT. Translated, it gives CASSSVQDRHNSPLHF.

The chain recombines TRBV5-1 with TRBJ1-1, with D maybe TRBD1 (6 bases). In germline, CDR1 is SGHRS, CDR2 YFSETQ. Trimming cost V 4 bases and J 11 bases, with 15 bases left between them. This CDR3 has 12 residues. CDR3 region: CASSGPGQRAFF. The CDR3 bases are TGCGCCAGCAGCGGCCCGGGACAAAGGGCTTTCTTT.

With respect to this clone: The sample holds other DNA sequences that translate to the same CDR3. The chain is built from TRBV7-6 and TRBJ2-3; D may be TRBD2 (5 bases). The germline V gene has CDR1 SGHVS and CDR2 FNYEAQ. The CDR3 consists of 16 residues. The V end lost 0 bases, the J end lost 2 bases, and 12 bases lay between the germline ends. CDR3 coding DNA: TGTGCCAGCAGCTTAGCGCTAGCCGGGGACACAGATACGCAGTATTTT. Protein sequence: CASSLALAGDTDTQYF.

The CDR3 protein is CASSPGTGYNEQFF. Written as DNA, the CDR3 is TGTGCCAGCAGCCCCGGGACAGGTTACAATGAGCAGTTCTTC. The chain has TRBV7-9 and TRBJ2-1; 8 bases agree with TRBD1. CDR3 size: 14 residues. Germline trimming cut 5 bases from V and 4 bases from J; bases unmatched to any gene: 4. Germline CDR1 SEHNR, CDR2 FQNEAQ (reference sequence).

The V and J genes are TRBV28 and TRBJ2-7, with D unresolved. Trimming removed 6 bases at V and 13 bases at J, with 16 bases between. The V gene's germline CDR1 is MDHEN and CDR2 SYDVKM. This CDR3 is 11 amino acids long. This CDR3 reads CASSSTALFYF. The CDR3 region has the DNA TGTGCCAGCAGCTCGACTGCGTTGTTTTACTTC.

The chain uses TRBV15 and TRBJ1-4; D unclear. The germline V gene has CDR1 LNHNV and CDR2 YYDKDF (reference sequence). V gave up 6 bases and J gave up 4 bases, with 12 bases separating them. This CDR3 is built from 14 residues. The CDR3 spells CATSYRAFNEKLFF. In nucleotides, the CDR3 is TGTGCCACCAGTTACCGCGCCTTTAATGAAAAACTGTTTTTT.

The CDR3 is CASSFRPENSPLHF. The DNA of the CDR3 is TGTGCCAGCAGCTTTAGACCGGAGAATTCACCCCTCCACTTT. This chain connects TRBV7-8 to TRBJ1-6, with D unresolved. The germline V and J ends were trimmed by 3 bases and 7 bases, with 10 bases remaining between them. CDR1 SGHVS and CDR2 FQNEAQ come from the germline V gene. The CDR3 contains 14 residues.

The rearrangement uses TRBV19 and TRBJ1-3; 9 bases align to TRBD1. The CDR3 length is 14 residues. With 10 bases clipped from V and 1 base from J, the junction kept 5 bases outside the gene matches. The germline gives CDR1 LNHDA, CDR2 SQIVND (reference sequence). This CDR3 reads CATGTGTSGNTIYF. The CDR3 nucleotides read TGTGCCACCGGGACAGGGACTTCTGGAAACACCATATATTTT.

The chain recombines TRBV18 with TRBJ2-3, with 8 nucleotides matching TRBD2. Losses at the gene ends were 0 bases for V and 5 bases for J; bases not matched to a gene: 7. The CDR3 extends over 16 amino acids. Germline CDR1 is KGHSH and CDR2 is LQKENI. CDR3 protein: CASSPPAGGVKDTQYF. Written as DNA, the CDR3 is TGTGCCAGCTCACCACCCGCGGGAGGAGTAAAAGATACGCAGTATTTT.

The chain employs TRBV20-1 and TRBJ2-7, with D hard to call. V lost 2 bases to trimming and J lost 3 bases, with 5 bases between them. The CDR3 runs 11 residues. CDR1 is DFQATT and CDR2 is SNEGSKA in the germline V gene (reference sequence). CDR3 region: CSARSFYEQYF. The CDR3 bases are TGCAGTGCTAGATCCTTCTACGAGCAGTACTTC.

The chain combines TRBV9 with TRBJ2-1, with TRBD2 matching 10 bases. Trimming took 6 bases from V and 5 from J; bases not matched to a gene: 11. CDR1 SGDLS and CDR2 YYNGEE come from the germline V gene. CDR3 length: 16 amino acids. CDR3 in DNA: TGTGCCAGCACAAGGAGCGGGAGGGCTTACGACAATGAGCAGTTCTTC. It encodes CASTRSGRAYDNEQFF.

There are a few counts of this clone. V and J are TRBV6-5 and TRBJ2-2; perhaps TRBD1 as D (5 bases). Germline V lookup: CDR1 MNHEY, CDR2 SVGAGI. V was trimmed by 5 bases and J by 4 bases, leaving 14 bases between them. This CDR3 has 15 amino acids. CDR3 region: CASSAPGRVTGELFF. The CDR3 DNA reads as TGTGCCAGCAGTGCCCCGGGCAGGGTCACCGGGGAGCTGTTTTTT.

Points on this clone: The same CDR3 can be traced to other DNA sequences in this sample. The chain couples TRBV19 to TRBJ2-3; TRBD2 might be the D (6 bases). This CDR3 contains 14 residues. Germline lookup yields CDR1 LNHDA and CDR2 SQIVND (reference sequence). V lost 4 bases to trimming and J lost 0 bases, with 8 bases between them. CDR3 DNA sequence: TGTGCCAGTAGTACGAGCGGGAGCACAGATACGCAGTATTTT. Protein: CASSTSGSTDTQYF. The full variable domain, its missing parts supplied by reference TRBV19 and TRBJ2-3, is DGGITQSPKYLFRKEGQNVTLSCEQNLNHDAMYWYRQDPGQGLRLIYYSQIVNDFQKGDIAEGYSVSREKKESFPLTVTSAQKNPTAFYLCASSTSGSTDTQYFGPGTRLTVL.

This clone appeared a single time. This sequence joins TRBV1 and TRBJ2-7; the listed D gene, TRBD2, was not tested against the DNA. TRBV1 is a known pseudogene. The CDR3 is 21 residues long. Written as DNA, the CDR3 is TGCACCAGCAGTACTAGCGGGGAGTCCGCCAGCGACAACCCCGGGGCCTACGAGCAGTACTTC. Its protein is CTSSTSGESASDNPGAYEQYF.

This chain joins TRBV6-1 and TRBJ1-2, with unresolved D. The CDR3 sequence is 15 residues long. The V gene's germline CDR1 is MNHNS and CDR2 SASEGT. The V and J ends lost 1 base and 4 bases respectively, with 13 bases between them. The CDR3 reads CASSEGVAVAYGYTF. Here the CDR3 DNA reads TGTGCCAGCAGTGAAGGTGTGGCAGTAGCCTATGGCTACACCTTC.

A few counts support this clone. The rearrangement links TRBV4-2 to TRBJ2-1; 8 nucleotides agree with TRBD2. J was trimmed by 4 bases and V by 1 base; bases with no gene match: 6. Germline CDR1 reads LGHNA; CDR2 reads YNFKEQ. The CDR3 runs to 16 residues. CDR3 in DNA: TGTGCCAGCAGCCAAGTAACGGGAGGGCGGTACAATGAGCAGTTCTTC. As protein: CASSQVTGGRYNEQFF.

The gene calls are TRBV27 and TRBJ2-5; the match to TRBD2 covers 11 bases. Germline V gene data show CDR1 as MNHEY and CDR2 as SMNVEV (reference sequence). J gave up 2 bases and V 6 bases, and 8 bases lay outside the gene matches. The CDR3 totals 16 residues. The CDR3 sequence: CASSLMTSGEQETQYF. The CDR3 DNA sequence: TGTGCCAGCAGCCTGATGACTAGCGGGGAACAAGAGACCCAGTACTTC.

V and J are TRBV5-6 and TRBJ2-5; 9 bases align to TRBD2. In germline, CDR1 is SGHDT, CDR2 YYEEEE. V gave up 0 bases and J gave up 5 bases; unmatched junction bases: 11. The CDR3 has 17 amino acids. CDR3 sequence (DNA): TGTGCCAGCAGCTTGGCGTGGCGGGGGGGCCTTGACGAGACCCAGTACTTC. This gives the protein CASSLAWRGGLDETQYF.

Concerning this clone itself: Germline and junction disagree at one end, which may indicate a read error. The chain has TRBV7-9 and TRBJ2-3, with 8 positions matching TRBD2. The CDR3 runs to 15 residues. Germline CDR1 and CDR2: SEHNR and FQNEAQ (reference sequence). The CDR3 sequence is CSSSFSGMSTDTQYF. For the CDR3, the DNA is TGTTCCAGCAGCTTTAGCGGGATGAGCACAGATACGCAGTATTTT.

The J gene is TRBJ2-7, the V gene TRBV25-1; D is possibly TRBD1 (6 bases). CDR1 and CDR2 (germline): MGHDK, SYGVNS. With 8 bases removed from V and 2 bases from J, the gap between germline ends came to 13 bases. This CDR3 has 13 amino acids. The CDR3 DNA sequence: TGTGCCAGCGGAGAGGGGGATCCCTACGAGCAGTACTTC. As protein: CASGEGDPYEQYF.

This clone was detected a few times. V usage is TRBV4-2 and J usage is TRBJ2-1; 13 bases match TRBD2. The CDR3 covers 17 residues. V was clipped by 4 bases and J by 4 bases; unmatched bases: 7. Germline CDR1 and CDR2: LGHNA and YNFKEQ. CDR3 in DNA: TGTGCCAGCAGCCCTCTCGGGACTAGCGGGGATTACAATGAGCAGTTCTTC. It encodes CASSPLGTSGDYNEQFF.

This rearrangement joins TRBV5-4 to TRBJ1-2; TRBD1 matches at 7 bases. CDR1 and CDR2 (germline): SGHNT, YYREEE (reference sequence). This CDR3 contains 15 residues. J was trimmed by 0 bases and V by 2 bases; bases with no gene match: 4. The CDR3: CASSFNRGTNYGYTF. In nucleotides, the CDR3 is TGTGCCAGCAGCTTTAACAGGGGAACTAACTATGGCTACACCTTC.

This chain connects TRBV27 to TRBJ2-7; 8 nucleotides line up with TRBD2. Germline V gene sequence: CDR1 MNHEY, CDR2 SMNVEV (reference sequence). Losses at the gene ends were 5 bases for V and 3 bases for J; bases not matched to a gene: 12. The CDR3 length is 16 residues. This CDR3 is CASSLVGGAVNYEQYF. As DNA, the CDR3 is TGTGCCAGCAGTCTGGTCGGGGGGGCGGTTAACTACGAGCAGTACTTC.

The rearrangement links TRBV14 to TRBJ2-5; possibly TRBD2 for D (5 bases). CDR3 length equals 13 residues. Per the germline V gene, CDR1 is SGHDN and CDR2 is FVKESK. V was pared by 1 base and J by 7 bases, with 10 bases between. CDR3 protein: CASSQGSAGTQYF. In DNA, the CDR3 is TGTGCCAGCAGCCAAGGGTCGGCGGGGACCCAGTACTTC.

This chain joins TRBV27 and TRBJ2-5, with D maybe TRBD1 (5 bases). This CDR3 spans 15 amino acids. V lost 5 bases to trimming and J lost 1 base, with 14 bases between them. The V gene's germline CDR1 is MNHEY and CDR2 SMNVEV (reference sequence). DNA for the CDR3: TGTGCCAGCAGTAGGGTCAAGGGGTCCCAAGAGACCCAGTACTTC. Protein product: CASSRVKGSQETQYF.